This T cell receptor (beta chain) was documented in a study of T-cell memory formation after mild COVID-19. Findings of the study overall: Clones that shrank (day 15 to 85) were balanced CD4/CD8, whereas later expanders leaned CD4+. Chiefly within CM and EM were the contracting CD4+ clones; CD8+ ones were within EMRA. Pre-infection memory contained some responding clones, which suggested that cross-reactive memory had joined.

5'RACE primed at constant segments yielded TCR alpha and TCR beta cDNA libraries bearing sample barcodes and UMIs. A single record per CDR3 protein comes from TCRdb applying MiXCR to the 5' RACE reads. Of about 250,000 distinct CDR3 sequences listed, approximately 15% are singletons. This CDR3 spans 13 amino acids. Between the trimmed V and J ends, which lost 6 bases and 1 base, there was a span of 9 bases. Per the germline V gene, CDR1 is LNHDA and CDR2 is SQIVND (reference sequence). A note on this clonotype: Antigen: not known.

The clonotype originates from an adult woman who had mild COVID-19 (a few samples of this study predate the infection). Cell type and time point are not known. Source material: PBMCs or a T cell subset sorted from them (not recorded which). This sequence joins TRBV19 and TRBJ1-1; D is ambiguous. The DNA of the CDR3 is TGTGCCAGTAGCCCTCAAACGAACACTGAAGCTTTCTTT. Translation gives CASSPQTNTEAFF.